Listed here are 25 T cell receptor beta chains from one sample, sequenced in a study of Graves' ophthalmopathy and Graves' hyperthyroidism. The sequenced template was RNA, covering the TCR beta CDR3 region. HTBI-primed RT-PCR formed the first round, and a multiplex PCR formed the second. From the multiplex PCR reads, TCRdb called clonotypes with MiXCR, one entry per CDR3 protein. Seen here are 500,000 to 800,000 distinct CDR3 sequences, about 40% observed once, and the top ten hold around 3.3%. The sequenced sample consisted of peripheral blood. These receptors were obtained from an adult man with Graves' ophthalmopathy.

The sample holds a few counts of this clonotype. The V and J genes are TRBV7-2 and TRBJ2-7, with TRBD1 identical over 9 bases. This CDR3 is built from 17 residues. Germline CDR1 reads SGHTA; CDR2 reads FQGNSA. Germline trimming cut 1 base from V and 0 bases from J; bases unmatched to any gene: 7. The CDR3 loop is CASSLDRGTGFSYEQYF. The CDR3 DNA reads TGTGCCAGCAGCTTAGATCGGGGGACAGGGTTCTCCTACGAGCAGTACTTC.

The rearrangement uses TRBV7-2 and TRBJ2-5, with 14 bases that match TRBD2. There are 15 residues in the CDR3. Trimming at V came to 7 bases and at J to 4 bases, leaving 5 bases not matched to a gene. Germline CDR1 reads SGHTA; CDR2 reads FQGNSA. CDR3 residues: CASNPGTSGGETQYF. The CDR3 DNA follows: TGTGCCAGCAACCCCGGGACTAGCGGGGGAGAGACCCAGTACTTC.

The chain recombines TRBV12-3 or TRBV12-4 with TRBJ2-7, with 8 nucleotides matching TRBD1. Trimming removed 10 bases from V and 2 bases from J; junction bases left unmatched: 13. There are 15 residues in the CDR3. This CDR3 is CAIGSPGQVTYEQYF. The CDR3 nucleotides are TGTGCCATCGGCTCACCGGGACAGGTAACCTACGAGCAGTACTTC.

V and J are TRBV15 and TRBJ1-4; D is uncertain. Germline lookup yields CDR1 LNHNV and CDR2 YYDKDF (reference sequence). The CDR3 runs 14 residues. V gave up 3 bases and J gave up 10 bases, with 15 bases separating them. The CDR3 coding sequence is TGTGCCACCAGCAGTGGACTCCAAGAGGGAAAACTGTTTTTT. It translates to CATSSGLQEGKLFF.

This clonotype was counted only a few times. The chain recombines TRBV7-3 with TRBJ2-2; maybe TRBD2 (6 bases). The V gene's germline CDR1 is SGHTA and CDR2 FQGTGA. V was pared by 5 bases and J by 4 bases, with 23 bases between. The CDR3 runs 18 residues. The CDR3: CASSPLGLGRLGTGELFF. CDR3 in DNA: TGTGCCAGCAGCCCCCTTGGGCTGGGGAGGCTCGGCACCGGGGAGCTGTTTTTT.

This clonotype has at least ten counts. The chain is built from TRBV7-2 and TRBJ1-1, with no clear D. V lost 0 bases, J lost 8 bases, and 13 bases lay in between. The CDR3 extends over 14 amino acids. The germline V gene has CDR1 SGHTA and CDR2 FQGNSA. The CDR3 loop reads CASSLALGGIEAFF. For the CDR3, the DNA is TGTGCCAGCAGCTTAGCTTTGGGCGGCATAGAAGCTTTCTTT.

This clonotype has a count of ten or more. The genes are TRBV2 and TRBJ1-2, with D possibly matching TRBD1 (5 bases). CDR1 and CDR2 from the germline V gene are SNHLY and FYNNEI. The V and J ends lost 6 bases and 4 bases respectively, with 18 bases between them. The CDR3 extends over 15 amino acids. The CDR3 protein is CASRTGDSTRYGYTF. The DNA for the CDR3 is TGTGCCAGCAGGACTGGAGACAGTACACGCTATGGCTACACCTTC.

The chain employs TRBV25-1 and TRBJ1-2; D gene ambiguous. CDR1 is MGHDK and CDR2 is SYGVNS in the germline V gene. This CDR3 has 11 residues. Trimming left V 4 bases short and J 9 bases short, with 9 bases between. The CDR3 region is CASSGPLRYTF. CDR3 coding DNA: TGTGCCAGCAGTGGACCTTTGCGCTACACCTTC.

Concerning this clonotype: With a much larger clone just one base away, this may be a read error. As the CDR3 is not closed by the conserved phenylalanine or tryptophan, this likely results from a read error. V and J are TRBV11-2 and TRBJ1-1; D uncertain. The V gene lost 6 bases and the J gene lost 1 base, with 9 bases spanning the gap. Looked up from germline, CDR1 is SGHAT and CDR2 is FQNNGV. This CDR3 is 13 amino acids long. CDR3 in DNA: TGTGCCAGCAGGCGAAACAGGAACACTGAAGCTTTCCTT. Protein product: CASRRNRNTEAFL.

This clonotype occurred many times. The chain joins TRBV2 to TRBJ2-5; maybe TRBD1 (6 bases). Trimming left V 4 bases short and J 1 base short, with 13 bases between. The germline V gene encodes CDR1 SNHLY and CDR2 FYNNEI. There are 15 residues in the CDR3. For the CDR3, the DNA is TGTGCCAGCAGTGGAGGGACATTTGCCCAAGAGACCCAGTACTTC. Residues: CASSGGTFAQETQYF. Variable domain in full (rest from reference TRBV2 and TRBJ2-5): EPEVTQTPSHQVTQMGQEVILRCVPISNHLYFYWYRQILGQKVEFLVSFYNNEISEKSEIFDDQFSVERPDGSNFTLKIRSTKLEDSAMYFCASSGGTFAQETQYFGPGTRLLVL.

This clonotype appeared a few times. The rearrangement uses TRBV5-1 and TRBJ2-7; weak D call: TRBD2 (5 bases). V was pared by 2 bases and J by 0 bases, with 12 bases between. The CDR3 contains 15 residues. Looked up from germline, CDR1 is SGHRS and CDR2 is YFSETQ. The CDR3 region has the DNA TGCGCCAGCAGCTTCCGGGGTGGTTTCTCCTACGAGCAGTACTTC. Its translation is CASSFRGGFSYEQYF.

The chain employs TRBV7-2 and TRBJ1-5, with a tentative D call TRBD1 (5 bases). The CDR3 runs to 15 residues. V lost 5 bases and J 4 bases, leaving 15 bases between the germline ends. Germline V gene sequence: CDR1 SGHTA, CDR2 FQGNSA. CDR3 nucleotide sequence: TGTGCCAGCAGCCTATTTAGCGGGGGGAATCAGCCCCAGCATTTT. It codes for CASSLFSGGNQPQHF.

As for this clonotype: This may come from a read error, since a much larger clone is one base off. The chain employs TRBV4-1 and TRBJ1-6, with D uncertain. This CDR3 is 13 amino acids long. Germline V gene sequence: CDR1 MGHRA, CDR2 YSYEKL. The CDR3 region has the DNA TGCGCCGGCAGCCAAGATCTTGGGCAGCCCCTCCACTTT. Protein: CAGSQDLGQPLHF.

This sequence joins TRBV9 and TRBJ2-2; 7 nucleotides agree with TRBD1. The J segment lost 3 bases and the V segment lost 6 bases, leaving 5 bases of the junction unmatched. The CDR3 totals 14 residues. Germline CDR1 reads SGDLS; CDR2 reads YYNGEE. DNA of the CDR3: TGTGCCAGCATTATGACAGGGTACACCGGGGAGCTGTTTTTT. Its translation is CASIMTGYTGELFF.

This rearrangement joins TRBV20-1 to TRBJ2-2, with D uncertain. The length of the CDR3 is 9 residues. The germline CDR1 and CDR2 sequences are DFQATT and SNEGSKA (reference sequence). Trimming shortened V by 1 base and J by 9 bases, and 0 bases separated the two germline ends. The CDR3 here is CSARGELFF. DNA for the CDR3: TGCAGTGCTAGAGGGGAGCTGTTTTTT.

Regarding this clonotype: A read error may be the cause here, since a much bigger clone is one base away. V gene TRBV19 combines with J gene TRBJ1-6; 8 bases agree with TRBD1. The CDR3 covers 16 residues. The J segment lost 7 bases and the V segment lost 5 bases, leaving 10 bases of the junction unmatched. Per germline, CDR1 LNHDA and CDR2 SQIVND (reference sequence). CDR3 DNA sequence: TGTGCCAGTAGTGGACCCTCGACAGGGGAGAATTCACCCCTCCACTTT. Its protein is CASSGPSTGENSPLHF.

DNA for the CDR3: TGTGCCAGCAGGCCTCCGACAGGAGAGACCCAGTACTTC. It is translated as CASRPPTGETQYF. This chain connects TRBV7-2 to TRBJ2-5; tentative D call: TRBD1 (6 bases). This CDR3 comprises 13 residues. The V end lost 6 bases, the J end lost 4 bases, and 12 bases lay between the germline ends. Germline V gene data show CDR1 as SGHTA and CDR2 as FQGNSA.

CDR3 DNA: TGTGCCAGCAGCCGTACCGGAGGGCTTTCTGGGGCCAACGTCCTGACTTTC. Amino acid sequence: CASSRTGGLSGANVLTF. The genes are TRBV7-9 and TRBJ2-6, with D tentatively TRBD2 (6 bases). CDR3 length equals 17 residues. Trimming stripped 5 bases from V and 1 base from J, with 15 bases between. Looked up from germline, CDR1 is SEHNR and CDR2 is FQNEAQ (reference sequence).

This clonotype is a singleton in its sample. A read error may be the cause here, since a much bigger clone is one base away. The chain is built from TRBV7-8 and TRBJ1-1; no clear D. This CDR3 contains 15 residues. Germline V gives CDR1 SGHVS, CDR2 FQNEAQ. The CDR3 sequence is CAGSLEYKSNTEAFF. The CDR3 coding sequence is TGTGCCGGCAGCTTAGAGTACAAATCGAACACTGAAGCTTTCTTT.

This clonotype has a count of ten or more. This rearrangement joins TRBV6-1 to TRBJ1-5; no firm D call. The V end was cut by 11 bases, the J end by 9 bases, with 5 bases between. The CDR3 totals 8 residues. Looked up from germline, CDR1 is MNHNS and CDR2 is SASEGT. The CDR3 DNA reads TGTGCCTTGGGGCCCCAGCATTTT. It is translated as CALGPQHF.

This clonotype appeared many times. This sequence joins TRBV7-9 and TRBJ1-2, with D uncertain. The CDR3 is 14 residues long. V was cut by 1 base and J by 4 bases, with 10 bases left in between. Per the germline V gene, CDR1 is SEHNR and CDR2 is FQNEAQ (reference sequence). CDR3 residues: CASSLEWGSYGYTF. The CDR3, as DNA: TGTGCCAGCAGCTTAGAATGGGGAAGCTATGGCTACACCTTC.

Comments on this clonotype: This may come from a read error, since a much larger clone is one base off. J is TRBJ1-6 and V is TRBV25-1; possibly TRBD1 for D (6 bases). CDR1 is MGHDK, CDR2 SYGVNS, per germline. The CDR3 spans 15 residues. CDR3 sequence: CASSLTQGRNSPFHF. The CDR3, as DNA: TGTGCCAGCAGTTTGACCCAGGGGAGGAATTCACCCTTCCACTTT.

This clonotype has a count of ten or more. The junction departs from germline at one end; a sequencing error may be responsible. The genes are TRBV7-7 and TRBJ2-5, with 9 positions matching TRBD2. Germline values: CDR1 SSHAT, CDR2 FNYEAQ (reference sequence). The CDR3 length is 15 residues. DNA for the CDR3: TGTGCTAGCAGCTTAAGGACTAGCGAGCAAGAGACCCAGTACTTC. Protein sequence: CASSLRTSEQETQYF.

This clonotype was recorded at least ten times. V and J are TRBV20-1 and TRBJ2-5, with 11 positions matching TRBD2. CDR1 is DFQATT and CDR2 is SNEGSKA in the germline V gene (reference sequence). V gave up 4 bases and J gave up 5 bases; unmatched junction bases: 3. The CDR3 loop spans 13 amino acids. CDR3 in amino acids: CSAKLAGVETQYF. The CDR3, as DNA: TGCAGTGCTAAACTAGCGGGAGTTGAGACCCAGTACTTC.

The CDR3 spells CASSYSSGRTYGYTF. The DNA for the CDR3 is TGTGCCAGCAGTTACTCTTCGGGACGAACCTATGGCTACACCTTC. V gene TRBV6-5 combines with J gene TRBJ1-2; possible D gene TRBD1, 5 bases. The V end lost 0 bases, the J end lost 4 bases, and 12 bases lay between the germline ends. Germline CDR1 is MNHEY and CDR2 is SVGAGI. This CDR3 has 15 residues.